A single sample is the source of the 29 T cell receptor beta chains below, sequenced in a study of PD-1 blockade in classical Hodgkin lymphoma (TCRdb year 2020). The sample's time point, from its label and the paper: cycle 1 day 1 (C1D1), immediately before nivolumab initiation. All trial patients had relapsed after autologous stem cell transplantation, with cohorts A, B and C differing in prior brentuximab vedotin exposure. The receptor library was made with the immunoSEQ multiplex PCR assay. TCRdb re-hosts the immuneACCESS table, in-frame sequences only. Its copies lack some clones; in the studies checked, an unresolved V gene accounts for under half of them, and the cause for the rest is not known. The sample data list tens of thousands of clones, and over 60% of these were observed just once. About a fifth of the sample rests with the top ten. The sample in question was peripheral blood mononuclear cells (PBMCs), obtained at baseline. Source of these receptors: a human donor with classical Hodgkin lymphoma.

The chain is built from TRBV27 and TRBJ2-3, with 10 bases fitting TRBD2. Trimming cost V 2 bases and J 6 bases; bases outside gene matches: 5. This CDR3 region has 15 residues. Germline CDR1 is MNHEY and CDR2 is SMNVEV (reference sequence). CDR3 coding DNA: TGTGCCAGCAGTTTAAGGCTAGCGGGAGTGGATACGCAGTATTTT. Encoded protein: CASSLRLAGVDTQYF.

This chain links TRBV2 with TRBJ2-5; no reliable D call. The CDR3 is 12 residues long. V was shortened by 6 bases and J by 5 bases, with 10 bases between the two germline ends. The germline V gene encodes CDR1 SNHLY and CDR2 FYNNEI. In DNA, the CDR3 is TGTGCCAGCAGGACGGAAGGGGAGACCCAGTACTTC. Amino acids: CASRTEGETQYF. The whole variable domain, filled in from reference TRBV2 and TRBJ2-5, reads EPEVTQTPSHQVTQMGQEVILRCVPISNHLYFYWYRQILGQKVEFLVSFYNNEISEKSEIFDDQFSVERPDGSNFTLKIRSTKLEDSAMYFCASRTEGETQYFGPGTRLLVL.

This chain uses TRBV29-1 with TRBJ1-1, with TRBD1 as a possible D gene (5 bases). From germline, CDR1 is SQVTM and CDR2 ANQGSEA. Trimming took off 7 bases at V and 3 bases at J, with 12 bases between the two ends. The CDR3 contains 12 residues. The CDR3 DNA reads as TGCAGCGCCCAGGGTCTTCACACTGAAGCTTTCTTT. It specifies CSAQGLHTEAFF.

The chain has TRBV30 and TRBJ1-1; D ambiguous. With 3 bases removed from V and 6 bases from J, the gap between germline ends came to 8 bases. The CDR3 is 11 amino acids. Germline loops: CDR1 GTSNPN, CDR2 SVGIG (reference sequence). Written as DNA, the CDR3 is TGTGCCTGGAGGGGCGGCCCTGAAGCTTTCTTT. It is translated as CAWRGGPEAFF.

This chain links TRBV27 with TRBJ2-5; no firm D call. The CDR3 runs 14 residues. Per the germline V gene, CDR1 is MNHEY and CDR2 is SMNVEV (reference sequence). Trimming pared 7 bases from V and 1 base from J, leaving 13 bases between. This chain's CDR3 is CASKSRYFQETQYF. CDR3 sequence (DNA): TGTGCCAGCAAAAGCCGATATTTCCAAGAGACCCAGTACTTC.

The genes are TRBV6-5 and TRBJ1-1; 11 nucleotides align to TRBD1. Losses at the gene ends were 6 bases for V and 5 bases for J; bases not matched to a gene: 5. The CDR3 extends over 14 amino acids. Germline V gene data show CDR1 as MNHEY and CDR2 as SVGAGI. As DNA, the CDR3 is TGTGCCAGCAGGGGACAGGGGGGAGGTACTGAAGCTTTCTTT. It translates to CASRGQGGGTEAFF.

CDR3 sequence reads: CASSPGQGTYEQYF. For the CDR3, the DNA is TGCGCCAGCAGCCCGGGACAGGGCACCTACGAGCAGTACTTC. The chain carries TRBV4-1 and TRBJ2-7; 9 bases agree with TRBD1. The J segment lost 2 bases and the V segment lost 4 bases, leaving 3 bases of the junction unmatched. CDR1 is MGHRA, CDR2 YSYEKL, per germline. This CDR3 region has 14 residues.

This chain uses TRBV30 with TRBJ1-2; D remains unclear. The length of the CDR3 is 12 residues. Germline-derived CDR1 and CDR2 are GTSNPN and SVGIG (reference sequence). The ends were cut back, 2 bases at V and 8 bases at J, with 12 bases in the middle. CDR3 in DNA: TGTGCCTGGAGTCCGAATGAGGAAGGCTACACCTTC. Translated: CAWSPNEEGYTF. Using reference TRBV30 and TRBJ1-2 for the parts outside the CDR3, the full variable domain is SQTIHQWPATLVQPVGSPLSLECTVEGTSNPNLYWYRQAAGRGLQLLFYSVGIGQISSEVPQNLSASRPQDRQFILSSKKLLLSDSGFYLCAWSPNEEGYTFGSGTRLTVV.

The CDR3 spells CASSFQGPYEQYF. The CDR3 DNA follows: TGTGCCAGCAGTTTTCAGGGACCCTACGAGCAGTACTTC. This sequence joins TRBV28 and TRBJ2-7; perhaps D is TRBD1 or TRBD2 (5 bases each). V shed 3 bases and J shed 2 bases, with 8 bases lying between them. CDR3 length equals 13 residues. CDR1 and CDR2 (germline): MDHEN, SYDVKM. Using reference TRBV28 and TRBJ2-7 for the parts outside the CDR3, the full variable domain is DVKVTQSSRYLVKRTGEKVFLECVQDMDHENMFWYRQDPGLGLRLIYFSYDVKMKEKGDIPEGYSVSREKKERFSLILESASTNQTSMYLCASSFQGPYEQYFGPGTRLTVT.

The rearrangement links TRBV4-2 to TRBJ1-2; D remains unclear. This CDR3 comprises 17 residues. V lost 0 bases and J 4 bases, leaving 18 bases between the germline ends. CDR1 is LGHNA, CDR2 YNFKEQ, per germline. The CDR3 region is CASSQDSEGVTSYGYTF. CDR3 DNA sequence: TGTGCCAGCAGCCAAGATTCGGAGGGAGTCACCTCCTATGGCTACACCTTC.

The rearrangement uses TRBV19 and TRBJ1-2, with unresolved D. From germline, CDR1 is LNHDA and CDR2 SQIVND (reference sequence). The CDR3 totals 16 residues. Deletions cut 4 bases from V and 8 bases from J, with 23 bases between. The CDR3 sequence: CASSTLSNPSPFGYTF. The CDR3 DNA is TGTGCCAGTAGTACCCTCTCGAACCCTTCTCCGTTCGGCTACACCTTC.

This chain joins TRBV6-5 and TRBJ2-7; D is undetermined. Between the trimmed V and J ends, which lost 4 bases and 3 bases, there was a span of 10 bases. This CDR3 has 13 residues. Germline CDR1 MNHEY, CDR2 SVGAGI. CDR3 amino acids: CASSSFLYYEQYF. CDR3 sequence (DNA): TGTGCCAGCAGTTCTTTTTTATACTACGAGCAGTACTTC.

V is TRBV5-4 and J is TRBJ2-7; the D gene is possibly TRBD2 (5 bases). The V gene's germline CDR1 is SGHNT and CDR2 YYREEE (reference sequence). Trimming removed 4 bases from V and 0 bases from J, with 14 bases in between. This CDR3 is 15 amino acids long. The CDR3 region has the DNA TGTGCCAGCAGCCGGGAAGTTTCGAGCTCCTACGAGCAGTACTTC. Encoded protein: CASSREVSSSYEQYF.

The V call is TRBV2, the J call TRBJ1-2; no clear D. Germline assignment: CDR1 SNHLY and CDR2 FYNNEI. Trimming took 11 bases from V and 3 from J, leaving 16 bases between them. The CDR3 length is 13 residues. The CDR3 region has the DNA TGTGCCGGGGATGAAGAGGGTTACTATGGCTACACCTTC. Its protein is CAGDEEGYYGYTF. Together with reference TRBV2 and TRBJ1-2, the CDR3 gives the full variable domain: EPEVTQTPSHQVTQMGQEVILRCVPISNHLYFYWYRQILGQKVEFLVSFYNNEISEKSEIFDDQFSVERPDGSNFTLKIRSTKLEDSAMYFCAGDEEGYYGYTFGSGTRLTVV.

This clone was recorded once. CDR3: CASSLATGQGSYEQYF. The CDR3 bases are TGTGCCAGCAGCTTAGCGACCGGACAGGGATCCTACGAGCAGTACTTC. The J gene is TRBJ2-7, the V gene TRBV7-2, with TRBD1 matching 8 bases. The V gene end was trimmed by 0 bases and the J gene end by 1 base; junction bases not matched to a gene: 5. The CDR3 length is 16 residues. The germline gives CDR1 SGHTA, CDR2 FQGNSA.

By share of the sample, this clone is medium-sized. The V gene is TRBV11-2, the J gene TRBJ2-7, with D perhaps TRBD2 (5 bases). Trimming took off 1 base at V and 2 bases at J, with 9 bases between the two ends. This CDR3 comprises 14 residues. From germline, CDR1 is SGHAT and CDR2 FQNNGV. The CDR3 coding sequence is TGTGCCAGCAGCTTAGCGGCGGGTGCCTACGAGCAGTACTTC. It is translated as CASSLAAGAYEQYF.

This clone appeared once. The chain couples TRBV6-5 to TRBJ2-3; D tentatively fits TRBD1 or TRBD2 (6 bases each). This CDR3 is built from 14 residues. The germline CDR1 and CDR2 sequences are MNHEY and SVGAGI. The V and J ends lost 5 bases and 1 base respectively, with 10 bases between them. The CDR3: CASSPRGGTDTQYF. The CDR3 DNA follows: TGTGCCAGCAGTCCAAGGGGGGGCACAGATACGCAGTATTTT.

J is TRBJ1-4 and V is TRBV7-9; weak D call: TRBD1 (5 bases). The CDR3 extends over 13 amino acids. V was pared by 0 bases and J by 8 bases, with 7 bases between. CDR1 is SEHNR, CDR2 FQNEAQ, per germline (reference sequence). CDR3 DNA: TGTGCCAGCAGCTTAGCAGGGGAGGAAAAACTGTTTTTT. Its protein is CASSLAGEEKLFF.

The genes are TRBV19 and TRBJ1-5, with D maybe TRBD1 (5 bases). The germline CDR1 and CDR2 sequences are LNHDA and SQIVND (reference sequence). V was pared by 3 bases and J by 6 bases, with 18 bases between. The CDR3 spans 16 residues. The CDR3, as DNA: TGTGCCAGTAGTATCGGAGTGGATGGGGCCGGTCAGCCCCAGCATTTT. Its protein is CASSIGVDGAGQPQHF.

This rearrangement joins TRBV28 to TRBJ1-3; D unresolved. This CDR3 spans 14 amino acids. CDR1 is MDHEN and CDR2 is SYDVKM in the germline V gene. Trimming removed 6 bases at V and 3 bases at J, with 12 bases between. As DNA, the CDR3 is TGTGCCAGCAGCGGGAGGGTCTTTGGAAACACCATATATTTT. Translating it yields CASSGRVFGNTIYF.

This clone occurred once. The chain joins TRBV29-1 to TRBJ2-1; TRBD1 agrees at 8 bases. Germline CDR1 reads SQVTM; CDR2 reads ANQGSEA. There are 14 residues in the CDR3. The trim removed 4 bases at V and 3 bases at J, leaving 5 bases unmatched. The CDR3 DNA follows: TGCAGCGTTGGAACAGGGGGATTCTACAATGAGCAGTTCTTC. It yields the protein CSVGTGGFYNEQFF.

The sample holds a few counts of this clone. V is TRBV30 and J is TRBJ1-5; the D gene is possibly TRBD1 (5 bases). The V gene lost 0 bases and the J gene lost 2 bases, with 11 bases spanning the gap. The germline CDR1 and CDR2 sequences are GTSNPN and SVGIG (reference sequence). This CDR3 has 15 amino acids. The chain's CDR3 is CAWSVDGGGNQPQHF. The CDR3 bases are TGTGCCTGGAGTGTGGATGGGGGGGGCAATCAGCCCCAGCATTTT.

For the CDR3, the DNA is TGTGCCAGCAGAGCCGGGACCCTCTCCACCGGGGAGCTGTTTTTT. It is translated as CASRAGTLSTGELFF. The chain combines TRBV6-5 with TRBJ2-2; D may match TRBD1 or TRBD2 (5 bases each). V dropped 6 bases and J dropped 4 bases, with 15 bases sitting between them. Germline loops: CDR1 MNHEY, CDR2 SVGAGI. This CDR3 is built from 15 residues.

The chain carries TRBV10-1 and TRBJ1-5; no clear D. Trimming pared 1 base from V and 6 bases from J, leaving 7 bases between. In germline, CDR1 is WNHNN, CDR2 SYGVQD (reference sequence). The length of the CDR3 is 13 residues. CDR3 in DNA: TGCGCCAGCAGTGAGTACAGCGGTCAGCCCCAGCATTTT. It specifies CASSEYSGQPQHF.

This chain uses TRBV7-3 with TRBJ2-6; no clear D. CDR1 and CDR2 from the germline V gene are SGHTA and FQGTGA. The CDR3 contains 14 residues. Trimming removed 5 bases at V and 2 bases at J, with 7 bases between. The CDR3 region is CASSPHPGANVLTF. The CDR3 nucleotides are TGTGCCAGCAGCCCCCACCCTGGGGCCAACGTCCTGACTTTC. The whole variable domain, remainder taken from reference TRBV7-3 and TRBJ2-6, is GAGVSQTPSNKVTEKGKYVELRCDPISGHTALYWYRQSLGQGPEFLIYFQGTGAADDSGLPNDRFFAVRPEGSVSTLKIQRTERGDSAVYLCASSPHPGANVLTFGAGSRLTVL.

J is TRBJ2-4 and V is TRBV30; D unclear. Germline V lookup: CDR1 GTSNPN, CDR2 SVGIG (reference sequence). V gave up 3 bases and J gave up 0 bases, with 3 bases separating them. The CDR3 has 12 residues. CDR3 sequence reads: CAWRLAKNIQYF. The CDR3 DNA follows: TGTGCCTGGAGACTAGCCAAAAACATTCAGTACTTC.

In this sample, this clone turned up a few times. Written as DNA, the CDR3 is TGTGCCAGCAGTTTAAGAAGGGGCTATGGCTACACCTTC. Encoded protein: CASSLRRGYGYTF. This chain uses TRBV28 with TRBJ1-2, with a weak D call TRBD1 (5 bases). Deletions cut 2 bases from V and 4 bases from J, with 8 bases between. Germline V gives CDR1 MDHEN, CDR2 SYDVKM. The length of the CDR3 is 13 residues.

The chain uses TRBV7-9 and TRBJ2-1, with 7 nucleotides matching TRBD2. This CDR3 comprises 17 residues. After removal of 0 bases from V and 6 bases from J, the junction contained 11 bases not matched to a gene. Germline V gene sequence: CDR1 SEHNR, CDR2 FQNEAQ (reference sequence). Here the CDR3 reads CASSLASAGDRGNEQFF. CDR3 DNA: TGTGCCAGCAGCTTAGCGTCCGCGGGAGACCGGGGCAATGAGCAGTTCTTC.

This clone was picked up one time. The V call is TRBV11-2, the J call TRBJ2-7; D remains unclear. Trimming removed 5 bases at V and 0 bases at J, with 11 bases between. CDR3 length: 14 residues. CDR1 and CDR2 from the germline V gene are SGHAT and FQNNGV. CDR3 residues: CASSPTQSSYEQYF. The DNA for the CDR3 is TGTGCCAGCAGCCCTACACAAAGCTCCTACGAGCAGTACTTC.